The clone carrying this TCR beta chain has only a few counts. Germline CDR1 is MDHEN and CDR2 is SYDVKM. The CDR3 runs 16 residues. The ends were cut back, 4 bases at V and 5 bases at J, with 18 bases in the middle. This specimen comes from a study of blood T cell repertoires in COVID-19. Authors' methods: Estimation of nucleated cell counts relied on the amplification of reference gene primers. Produced via immunoSEQ multiplex PCR; TCRdb's table is partial and in-frame only. That table furnishes V, J and clone size, whereas the DNA furnished D and trimming. The profile shows 140,000 or so clones, more than 80% of them singletons.

The sequenced sample consisted of peripheral blood. The chain joins TRBV28 to TRBJ1-5; maybe TRBD1 (5 bases). This receptor was taken from an older woman with active COVID-19. CDR3 in amino acids: CASSSPNAGWDQPQHF. For the CDR3, the DNA is TGTGCCAGCAGTTCCCCCAATGCAGGGTGGGATCAGCCCCAGCATTTT.